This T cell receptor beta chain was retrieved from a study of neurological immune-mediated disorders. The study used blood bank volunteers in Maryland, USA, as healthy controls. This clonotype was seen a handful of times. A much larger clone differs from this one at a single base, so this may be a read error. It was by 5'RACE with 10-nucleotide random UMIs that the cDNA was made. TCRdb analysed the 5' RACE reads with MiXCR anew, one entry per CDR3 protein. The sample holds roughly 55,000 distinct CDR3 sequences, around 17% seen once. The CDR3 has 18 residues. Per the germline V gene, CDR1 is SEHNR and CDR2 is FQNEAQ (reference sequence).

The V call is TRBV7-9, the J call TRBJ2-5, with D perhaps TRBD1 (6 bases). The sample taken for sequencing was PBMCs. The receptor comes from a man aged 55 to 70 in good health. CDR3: CANSLSRAGALAQETQYF. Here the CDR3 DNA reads TGTGCCAACAGCCTGAGTAGGGCAGGGGCCCTGGCGCAAGAGACCCAGTACTTC.